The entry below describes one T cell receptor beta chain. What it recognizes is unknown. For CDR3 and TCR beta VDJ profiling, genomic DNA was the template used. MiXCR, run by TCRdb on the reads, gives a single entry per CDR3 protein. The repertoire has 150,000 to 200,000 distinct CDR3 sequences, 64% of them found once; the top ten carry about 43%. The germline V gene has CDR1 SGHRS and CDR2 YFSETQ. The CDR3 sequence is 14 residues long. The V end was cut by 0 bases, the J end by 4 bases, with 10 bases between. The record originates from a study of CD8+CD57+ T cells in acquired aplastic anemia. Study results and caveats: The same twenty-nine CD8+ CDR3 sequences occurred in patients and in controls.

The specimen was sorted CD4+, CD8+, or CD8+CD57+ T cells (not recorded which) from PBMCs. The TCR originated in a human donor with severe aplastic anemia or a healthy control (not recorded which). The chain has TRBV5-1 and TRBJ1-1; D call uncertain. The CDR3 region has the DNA TGCGCCAGCAGCTTGGGGGCTGCCTCCACTGAAGCTTTCTTT. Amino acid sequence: CASSLGAASTEAFF.